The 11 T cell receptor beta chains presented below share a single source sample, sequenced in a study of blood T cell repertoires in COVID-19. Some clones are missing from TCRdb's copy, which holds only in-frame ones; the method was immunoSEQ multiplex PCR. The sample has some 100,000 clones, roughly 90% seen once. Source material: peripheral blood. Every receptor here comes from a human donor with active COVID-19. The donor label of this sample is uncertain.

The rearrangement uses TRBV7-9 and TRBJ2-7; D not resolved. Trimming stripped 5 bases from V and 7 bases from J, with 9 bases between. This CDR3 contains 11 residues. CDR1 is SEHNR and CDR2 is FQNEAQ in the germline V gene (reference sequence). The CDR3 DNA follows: TGTGCCAGCAGCCTAAAGCTAGAGCAGTACTTC. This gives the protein CASSLKLEQYF.

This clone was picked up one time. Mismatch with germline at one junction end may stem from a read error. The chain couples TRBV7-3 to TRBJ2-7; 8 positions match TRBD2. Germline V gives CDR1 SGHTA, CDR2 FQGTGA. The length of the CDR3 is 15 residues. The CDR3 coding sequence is TGTGCCAGCAGCTTATCGGGGGGGGGCTCCCACGAGCAGTACTTC. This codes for CASSLSGGGSHEQYF.

CDR3 amino acids: CASSFNGGRYNEQFF. The DNA for the CDR3 is TGTGCCAGCAGTTTCAACGGGGGACGCTACAATGAGCAGTTCTTC. The gene calls are TRBV27 and TRBJ2-1, with D perhaps matching TRBD2 (6 bases). Looked up from germline, CDR1 is MNHEY and CDR2 is SMNVEV (reference sequence). V shed 3 bases and J shed 3 bases, with 12 bases lying between them. The CDR3 spans 15 residues.

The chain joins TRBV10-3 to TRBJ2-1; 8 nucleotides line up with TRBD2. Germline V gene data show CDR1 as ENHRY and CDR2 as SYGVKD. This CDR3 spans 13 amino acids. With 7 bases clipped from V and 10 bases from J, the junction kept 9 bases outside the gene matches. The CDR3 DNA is TGTGCCATCAAAGAGGGACTAGTAGAAGAGCAGTTCTTC. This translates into CAIKEGLVEEQFF.

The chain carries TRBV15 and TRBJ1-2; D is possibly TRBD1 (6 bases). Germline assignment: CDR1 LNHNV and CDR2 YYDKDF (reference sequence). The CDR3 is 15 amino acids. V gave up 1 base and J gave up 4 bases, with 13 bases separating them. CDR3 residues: CATSRGDTGSYGYTF. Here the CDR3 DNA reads TGTGCCACCAGCAGAGGGGATACAGGGAGCTATGGCTACACCTTC.

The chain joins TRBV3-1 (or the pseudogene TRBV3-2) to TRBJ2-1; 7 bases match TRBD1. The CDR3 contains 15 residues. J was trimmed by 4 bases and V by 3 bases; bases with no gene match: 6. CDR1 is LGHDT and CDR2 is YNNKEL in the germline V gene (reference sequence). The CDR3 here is CASSHSNRGYNEQFF. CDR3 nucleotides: TGTGCCAGCAGCCACTCAAACAGGGGTTACAATGAGCAGTTCTTC.

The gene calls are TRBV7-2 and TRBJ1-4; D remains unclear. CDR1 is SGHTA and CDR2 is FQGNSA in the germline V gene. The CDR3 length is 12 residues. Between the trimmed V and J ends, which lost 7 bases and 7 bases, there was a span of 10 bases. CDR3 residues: CASTPTGEKLFF. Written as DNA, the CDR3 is TGTGCCAGCACGCCGACGGGTGAAAAACTGTTTTTT.

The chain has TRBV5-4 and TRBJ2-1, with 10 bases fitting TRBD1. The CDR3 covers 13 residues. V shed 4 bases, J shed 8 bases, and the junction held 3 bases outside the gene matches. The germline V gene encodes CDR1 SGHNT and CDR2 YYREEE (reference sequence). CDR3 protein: CASSDRGQDEQFF. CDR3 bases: TGTGCCAGCAGCGACAGGGGGCAGGATGAGCAGTTCTTC.

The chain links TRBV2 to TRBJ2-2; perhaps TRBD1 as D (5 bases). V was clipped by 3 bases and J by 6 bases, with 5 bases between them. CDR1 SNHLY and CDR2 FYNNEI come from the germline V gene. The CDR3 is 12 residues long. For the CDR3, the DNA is TGTGCCAGCAGTGAGGGGCCCGGGGAGCTGTTTTTT. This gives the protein CASSEGPGELFF.

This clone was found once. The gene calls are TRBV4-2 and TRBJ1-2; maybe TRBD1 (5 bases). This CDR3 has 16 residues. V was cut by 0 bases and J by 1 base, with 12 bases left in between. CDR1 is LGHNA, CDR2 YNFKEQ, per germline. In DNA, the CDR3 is TGTGCCAGCAGCCAAGAGGGGACTCATATTAACTATGGCTACACCTTC. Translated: CASSQEGTHINYGYTF.

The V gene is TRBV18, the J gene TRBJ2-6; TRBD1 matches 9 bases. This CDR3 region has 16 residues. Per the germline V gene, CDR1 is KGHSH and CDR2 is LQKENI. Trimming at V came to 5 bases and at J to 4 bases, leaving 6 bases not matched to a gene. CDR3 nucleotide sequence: TGTGCCAGCTCAACCTCCGGACAGGGGGGGGCCAACGTCCTGACTTTC. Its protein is CASSTSGQGGANVLTF.